This T cell receptor (beta chain) emerged from a study of T cells in Graves' hyperthyroidism and ophthalmopathy. This clonotype was found many times. The source material, RNA transcripts, was used to amplify TCR beta CDR3 regions. Using the HTBI primer set, a first-round RT-PCR was run on the TCR CDR3. TCRdb re-called the multiplex PCR reads through MiXCR, storing one row per CDR3 protein. The repertoire consists of 490,000 or so distinct CDR3 sequences, with about 16% occurring once and the leading ten covering 25% to 35%. The CDR3 is 15 amino acids. Trimming shortened V by 4 bases and J by 4 bases, and 16 bases separated the two germline ends. Germline V gene data show CDR1 as LGHDT and CDR2 as YNNKEL (reference sequence).

This TCR came from a woman aged 25 to 39 with Graves' ophthalmopathy. The rearrangement joins TRBV3-1 to TRBJ1-2, with a possible D match to TRBD1 (5 bases). The sequencing sample was made of blood. The CDR3 bases are TGTGCCAGCAGCCGGCAGGGCCTACACTTCTATGGCTACACCTTC. Amino acids: CASSRQGLHFYGYTF.